This record covers a single T cell receptor (beta chain). The sample is drawn from a study of blood T cell repertoires in COVID-19. Whole-study context: Samples of COVID-19 (acute and convalescent) were obtained from the United States, Italy and Spain. In each case, the material was cDNA or gDNA derived from T cells, B-cell-depleted T cells, or PBMCs.

Original analysis: Reference gene primer amplification gave estimated nucleated cell counts. Assay: immunoSEQ multiplex PCR; the TCRdb copy retains only in-frame clones and omits some. The D gene and trimming were derived from the DNA, and the V and J assignments and clone size from that table. The sample includes more than 45,000 clones, 80% to 95% of them seen just once. The CDR3 loop spans 15 amino acids. V was clipped by 5 bases and J by 0 bases, with 13 bases between them. Germline loops: CDR1 LNHDA, CDR2 SQIVND (reference sequence). The chain has TRBV19 and TRBJ1-2, with a weak D call TRBD1 (5 bases). The sequencing input was peripheral blood. The sequence derives from a human donor in a cohort sampled during active COVID-19. The CDR3 loop reads CASSDTGHTNYGYTF. The CDR3 bases are TGTGCCAGTAGTGATACAGGCCACACTAACTATGGCTACACCTTC.